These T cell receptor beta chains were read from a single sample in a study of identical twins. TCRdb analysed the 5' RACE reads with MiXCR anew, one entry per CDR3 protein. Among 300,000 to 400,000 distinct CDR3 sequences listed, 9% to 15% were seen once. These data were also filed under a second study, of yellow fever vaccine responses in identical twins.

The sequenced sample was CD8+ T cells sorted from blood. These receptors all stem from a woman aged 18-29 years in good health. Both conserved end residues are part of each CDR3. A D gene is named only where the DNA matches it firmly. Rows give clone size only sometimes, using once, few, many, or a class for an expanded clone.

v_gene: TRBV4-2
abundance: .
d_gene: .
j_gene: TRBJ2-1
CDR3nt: TGTGCCAGCAGCCCGGGCCTTTATGAGCAGTTCTTC
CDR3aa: CASSPGLYEQFF

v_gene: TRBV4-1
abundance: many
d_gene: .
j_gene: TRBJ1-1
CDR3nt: TGCGCCAGCAGCCAATCCCGGAACACTGAAGCTTTCTTT
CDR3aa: CASSQSRNTEAFF

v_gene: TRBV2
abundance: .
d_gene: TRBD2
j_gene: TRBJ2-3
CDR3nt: TGTGCCAGCAGTGGGGTAGCGGGGACCAGTACCTTCACAGATACGCAGTATTTT
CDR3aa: CASSGVAGTSTFTDTQYF

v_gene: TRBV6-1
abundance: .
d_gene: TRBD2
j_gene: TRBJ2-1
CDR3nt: TGTGCCAGCAGCGAGAGACTAGCGGGAGTGGGACGGGGCTATGAGCAGTTCTTC
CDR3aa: CASSERLAGVGRGYEQFF

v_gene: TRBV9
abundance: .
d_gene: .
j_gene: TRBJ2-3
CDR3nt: TGTGCCAGCAGCGTATGGGGAGGCGTTTCAGATACGCAGTATTTT
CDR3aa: CASSVWGGVSDTQYF

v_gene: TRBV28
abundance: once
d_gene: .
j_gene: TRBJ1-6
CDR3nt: TGTGCCAGTTCGGGACTAAGTGGGAATTCACCCCTCCACTTT
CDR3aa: CASSGLSGNSPLHF

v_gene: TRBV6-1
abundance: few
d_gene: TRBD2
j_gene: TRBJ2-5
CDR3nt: TGTGCCAGCAGTGAGTGGGGAGGGGTAATCGAGACCCAGTACTTC
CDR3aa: CASSEWGGVIETQYF

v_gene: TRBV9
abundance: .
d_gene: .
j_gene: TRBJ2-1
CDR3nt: TGTGCCAGCAGCGTAGAAGGCAGGGGGGACAATGAGCAGTTCTTC
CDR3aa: CASSVEGRGDNEQFF

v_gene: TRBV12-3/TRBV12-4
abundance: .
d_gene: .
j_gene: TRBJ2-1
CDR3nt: TGTGCCAGCAGCCCCTGGGGGGAGAGCTCCTACAATGAGCAGTTCTTC
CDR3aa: CASSPWGESSYNEQFF

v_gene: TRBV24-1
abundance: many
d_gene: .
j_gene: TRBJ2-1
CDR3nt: TGTGCCACCAGCAGCGGGTCTCGTAATGAGCAGTTCTTC
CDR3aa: CATSSGSRNEQFF

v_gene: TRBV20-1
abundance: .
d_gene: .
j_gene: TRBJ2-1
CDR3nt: TGCAGTGCTACCCGACCGCACACATACAATGAGCAGTTCTTC
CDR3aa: CSATRPHTYNEQFF

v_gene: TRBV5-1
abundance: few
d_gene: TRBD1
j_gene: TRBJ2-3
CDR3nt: TGCGCCAGCAGCTTGGACACAGGGGGCTTGGATACGCAGTATTTT
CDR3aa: CASSLDTGGLDTQYF

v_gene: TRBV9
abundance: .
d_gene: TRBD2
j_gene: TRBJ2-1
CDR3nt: TGTGCCAGCAGCGCCACGGGGGGGCCAAGCCCCGCCAATGAGCAGTTCTTC
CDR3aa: CASSATGGPSPANEQFF

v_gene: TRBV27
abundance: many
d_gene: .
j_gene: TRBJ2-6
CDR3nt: TGTGCCAGCAGTTCTGGGGCCAACGTCCTGACTTTC
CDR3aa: CASSSGANVLTF

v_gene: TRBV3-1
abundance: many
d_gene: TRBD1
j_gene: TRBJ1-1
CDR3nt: TGTGCCAGCAGCCGACAGGGAGGAGGGAACACTGAAGCTTTCTTT
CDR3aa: CASSRQGGGNTEAFF

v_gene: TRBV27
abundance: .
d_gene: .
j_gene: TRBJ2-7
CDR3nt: TGTGCCAGCAGTTTAATGGCTAGCCGCTCCTACGAGCAGTACTTC
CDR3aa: CASSLMASRSYEQYF

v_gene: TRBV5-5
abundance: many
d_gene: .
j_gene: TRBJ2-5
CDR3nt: TGTGCCAGCAGGGAGGGACAAGGCCTGGGAGAGACCCAGTACTTC
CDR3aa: CASREGQGLGETQYF

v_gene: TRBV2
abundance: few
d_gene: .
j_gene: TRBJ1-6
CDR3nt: TGTGCCAGCCGGGACCCCTTTAATAATTCACCCCTCCACTTT
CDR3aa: CASRDPFNNSPLHF

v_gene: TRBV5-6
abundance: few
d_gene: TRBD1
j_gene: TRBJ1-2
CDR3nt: TGTGCCAGCAGCTCAGGGAGGGGGCTCGATGGCTACACCTTC
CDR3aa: CASSSGRGLDGYTF

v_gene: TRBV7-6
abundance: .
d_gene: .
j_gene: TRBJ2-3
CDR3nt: TGTGCCAGCAGCCCCCAGAGCAGGGGAGGCACAGATACGCAGTATTTT
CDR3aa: CASSPQSRGGTDTQYF

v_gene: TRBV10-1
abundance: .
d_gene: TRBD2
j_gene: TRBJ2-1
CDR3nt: TGCGCCAGCAGTGAGATAGCGGGGGGGAGGGATGAGCAGTTCTTC
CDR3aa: CASSEIAGGRDEQFF

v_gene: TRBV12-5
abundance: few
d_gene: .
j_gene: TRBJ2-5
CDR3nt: TGTGCTAGTGGTCCCGCTCGGGACGGAAAAGAGACCCAGTACTTC
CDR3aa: CASGPARDGKETQYF

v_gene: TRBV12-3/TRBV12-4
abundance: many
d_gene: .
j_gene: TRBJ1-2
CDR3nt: TGTGCCAGCACCCCCGGGGGATCACGGGGCTACACCTTC
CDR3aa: CASTPGGSRGYTF

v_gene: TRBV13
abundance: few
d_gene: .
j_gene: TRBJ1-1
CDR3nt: TGTGCCAGCAGTAACAGTAGAACTGAAGCTTTCTTT
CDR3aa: CASSNSRTEAFF

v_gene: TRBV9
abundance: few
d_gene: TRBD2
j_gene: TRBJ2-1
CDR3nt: TGTGCCAGCAGCGTAGTAGCGGGAGGACCTTACAATGAGCAGTTCTTC
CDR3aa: CASSVVAGGPYNEQFF

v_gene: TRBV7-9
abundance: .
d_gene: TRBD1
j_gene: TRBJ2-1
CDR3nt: TGTGCCAGCAACAACCGGGACAGGGGATACAATGAGCAGTTCTTC
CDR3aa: CASNNRDRGYNEQFF

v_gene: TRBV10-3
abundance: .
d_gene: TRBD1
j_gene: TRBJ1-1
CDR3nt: TGTGCCATCAGGGGACAGGGCGGCACTGAAGCTTTCTTT
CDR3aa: CAIRGQGGTEAFF

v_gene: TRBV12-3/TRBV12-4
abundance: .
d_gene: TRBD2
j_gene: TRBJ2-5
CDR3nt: TGTGCCAGCAGTCCCCTACGCCCGGGACTAGCGGGAGAGGGAGAGACCCAGTACTTC
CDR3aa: CASSPLRPGLAGEGETQYF

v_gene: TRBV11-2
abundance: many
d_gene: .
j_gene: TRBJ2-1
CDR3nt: TGTGCCAGCAGCTCCTATGGGCTCCACAATGAGCAGTTCTTC
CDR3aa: CASSSYGLHNEQFF

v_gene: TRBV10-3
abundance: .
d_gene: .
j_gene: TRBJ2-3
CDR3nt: TGTGCCACTCAGGACGGGGGTGCTAGCACAGATACGCAGTATTTT
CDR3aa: CATQDGGASTDTQYF

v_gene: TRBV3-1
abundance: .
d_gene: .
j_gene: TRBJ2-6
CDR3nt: TGTGCCAGCAGCCAATTGGCCCCCGCTGGGGCCAACGTCCTGACTTTC
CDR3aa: CASSQLAPAGANVLTF

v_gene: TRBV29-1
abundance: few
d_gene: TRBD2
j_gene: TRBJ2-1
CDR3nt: TGCAGCGTTGAAGGGGCTAGCGGGAGTACCTACAATGAGCAGTTCTTC
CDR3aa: CSVEGASGSTYNEQFF

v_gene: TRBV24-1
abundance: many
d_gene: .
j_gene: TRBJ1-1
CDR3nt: TGTGCCACCAGTGTGGGGGGTACTGAAGCTTTCTTT
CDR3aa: CATSVGGTEAFF

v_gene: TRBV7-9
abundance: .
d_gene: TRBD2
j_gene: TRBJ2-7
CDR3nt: TGTGCCAGCAGCCCCGAGACTAGCGGGAGCTCCTACGAGCAGTACTTC
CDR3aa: CASSPETSGSSYEQYF

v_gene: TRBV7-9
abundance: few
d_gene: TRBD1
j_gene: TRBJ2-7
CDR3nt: TGTGCCAGCAGCCACCCGGGACAGAACTACGAGCAGTACTTC
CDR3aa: CASSHPGQNYEQYF

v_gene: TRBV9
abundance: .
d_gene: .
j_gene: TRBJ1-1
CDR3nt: TGTGCCAGCAGCGTAGGATTGGGCAGGGAATATGTCGGCACTGAAGCTTTCTTT
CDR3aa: CASSVGLGREYVGTEAFF

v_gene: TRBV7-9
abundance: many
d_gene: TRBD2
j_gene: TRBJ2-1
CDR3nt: TGTGCCAGCAGCGATAGCCTAGCGGGAAGCTCCTACAATGAGCAGTTCTTC
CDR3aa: CASSDSLAGSSYNEQFF

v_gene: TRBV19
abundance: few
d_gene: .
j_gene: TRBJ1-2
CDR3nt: TGTGCCAGTACCCTTGGGGGAGGCTACACCTTC
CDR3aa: CASTLGGGYTF

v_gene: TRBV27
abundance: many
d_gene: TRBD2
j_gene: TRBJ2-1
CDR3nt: TGTGCCAGCAGTCCGGGGGGTTACAATGAGCAGTTCTTC
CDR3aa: CASSPGGYNEQFF

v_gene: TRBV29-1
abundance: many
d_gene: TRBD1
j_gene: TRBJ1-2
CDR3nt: TGCAGCGTTGAAGACAGGGGGAAGGGTGACTATGGCTACACCTTC
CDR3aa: CSVEDRGKGDYGYTF

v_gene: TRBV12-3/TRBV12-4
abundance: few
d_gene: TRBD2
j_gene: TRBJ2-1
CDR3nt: TGTGCCAGCACCATCGAGACTAGCGGGAGCGGGTATGAGCAGTTCTTC
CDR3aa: CASTIETSGSGYEQFF

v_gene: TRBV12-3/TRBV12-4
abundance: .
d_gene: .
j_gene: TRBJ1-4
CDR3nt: TGTGCCAGCAGTCCCCGGGCCTCCCATGAAAAACTGTTTTTT
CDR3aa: CASSPRASHEKLFF

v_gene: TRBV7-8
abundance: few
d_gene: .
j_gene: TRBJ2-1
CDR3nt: TGTGCCAGCAGCTTTGAGAGGACGTACTCCTACAATGAGCAGTTCTTC
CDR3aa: CASSFERTYSYNEQFF

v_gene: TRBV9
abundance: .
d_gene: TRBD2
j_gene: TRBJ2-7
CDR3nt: TGTGCCAGCAGCTTGGAAGGACTAGCGGGAGACGAGCAGTACTTC
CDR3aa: CASSLEGLAGDEQYF

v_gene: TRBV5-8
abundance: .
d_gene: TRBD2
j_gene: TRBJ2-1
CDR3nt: TGTGCCAGCAGCTTGAGGCTAGCGGGAGCCAATGAGCAGTTCTTC
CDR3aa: CASSLRLAGANEQFF

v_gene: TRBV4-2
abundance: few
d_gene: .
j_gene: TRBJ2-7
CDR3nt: TGTGCCAGCAGCCAAGTTTTCGGGTCCATTGACGAGCAGTACTTC
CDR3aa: CASSQVFGSIDEQYF

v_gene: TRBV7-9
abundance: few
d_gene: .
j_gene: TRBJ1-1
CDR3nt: TGTGCCAGCAGCTTCACCCCGGTAGACGAAGCTTTCTTT
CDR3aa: CASSFTPVDEAFF

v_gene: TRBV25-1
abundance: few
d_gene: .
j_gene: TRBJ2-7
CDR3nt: TGTGCCAGCAGCGGGACAACCTACGAGCAGTACTTC
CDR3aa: CASSGTTYEQYF

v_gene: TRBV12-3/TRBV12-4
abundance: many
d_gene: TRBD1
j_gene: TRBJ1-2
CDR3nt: TGTGCCAGCAGTTTAGCCCCCGCGGGACAGGGGGCTGATGGCTACACCTTC
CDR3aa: CASSLAPAGQGADGYTF

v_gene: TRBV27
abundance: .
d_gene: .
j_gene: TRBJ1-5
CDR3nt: TGTGCCAGCAGTGACGGGGGCTACAATCAGCCCCAGCATTTT
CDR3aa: CASSDGGYNQPQHF

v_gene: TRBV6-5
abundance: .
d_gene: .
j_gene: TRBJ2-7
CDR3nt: TGTGCCACCATGGTCCGCGACGAGCAGTACTTC
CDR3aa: CATMVRDEQYF

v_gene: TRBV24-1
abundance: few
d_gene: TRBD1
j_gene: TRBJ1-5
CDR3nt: TGTGCCGTACGCAGGGGACAGCTCAATCAGCCCCAGCATTTT
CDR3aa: CAVRRGQLNQPQHF

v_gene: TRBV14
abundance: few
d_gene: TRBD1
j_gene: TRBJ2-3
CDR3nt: TGTGCCAGCAGCGGCGACAGGGAGACAGATACGCAGTATTTT
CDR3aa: CASSGDRETDTQYF

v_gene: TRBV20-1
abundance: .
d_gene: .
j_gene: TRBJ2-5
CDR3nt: TGCAGTGCTAGAGATCTGGGCAGGGGTCAAGAGACCCAGTACTTC
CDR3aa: CSARDLGRGQETQYF

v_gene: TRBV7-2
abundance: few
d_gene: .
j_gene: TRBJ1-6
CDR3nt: TGTGCCAGCAGCCAGCCCCCTTTGGGCTCCTATAATTCACCCCTCCACTTT
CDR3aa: CASSQPPLGSYNSPLHF

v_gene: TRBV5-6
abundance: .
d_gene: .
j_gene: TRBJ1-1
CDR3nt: TGTGCCAGCAGCTTGGCGGAGATGAACACTGAAGCTTTCTTT
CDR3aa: CASSLAEMNTEAFF

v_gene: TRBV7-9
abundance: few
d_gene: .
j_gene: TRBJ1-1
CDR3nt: TGTGCCAGCAGCTTAGTGAATGAAGCTTTCTTT
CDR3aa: CASSLVNEAFF

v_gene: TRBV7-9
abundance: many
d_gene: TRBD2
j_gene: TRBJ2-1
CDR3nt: TGTGCCAGCAGCTTGGCTAGCGGGGTCTACAATGAGCAGTTCTTC
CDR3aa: CASSLASGVYNEQFF